Listed here are 6 T cell receptor beta chains from one sample, sequenced in a study of blood T cells in healthy people across ages. A second PCR of roughly 7 to 11 cycles used a sample-barcoded 5' primer and a J-beta primer mix. TCRdb independently ran MiXCR on the 5' RACE reads; one entry per CDR3 protein. The repertoire includes some 1.5 million distinct CDR3 sequences, roughly 30% of them detected once, and 7.7% sits in the top ten. The source material was blood. These TCRs come from a woman aged 25 to 39 in good health.

This clonotype was counted between two and nine times. The chain uses TRBV25-1 and TRBJ2-7; D might be TRBD2 (6 bases). Trimming removed 0 bases from V and 8 bases from J, with 20 bases in between. From germline, CDR1 is MGHDK and CDR2 SYGVNS. This CDR3 region has 16 residues. Written as DNA, the CDR3 is TGTGCCAGCAGTGAATATAAGGCGGGATCCCTCTTCCAGCAGTACTTC. It is translated as CASSEYKAGSLFQQYF.

This clonotype was detected a few times. The rearrangement joins TRBV7-9 to TRBJ2-3, with D uncertain. Trimming cost V 6 bases and J 0 bases, with 13 bases left between them. The CDR3 loop spans 15 amino acids. Germline V CDR1 and CDR2: SEHNR, FQNEAQ (reference sequence). CDR3 coding DNA: TGTGCCAGCAGTTCAGATTTGGGGAGCACAGATACGCAGTATTTT. This sequence encodes CASSSDLGSTDTQYF.

This clonotype was recorded only once. J is TRBJ1-1 and V is TRBV10-3; D is ambiguous. Germline V lookup: CDR1 ENHRY, CDR2 SYGVKD. V was trimmed by 11 bases and J by 0 bases, leaving 13 bases between them. The CDR3 is made up of 13 amino acids. The CDR3 nucleotides are TGTGCCTCCGGCGGCAGCTTGAACACTGAAGCTTTCTTT. It specifies CASGGSLNTEAFF.

V is TRBV7-8 and J is TRBJ2-7; the D is unclear. Germline assignment: CDR1 SGHVS and CDR2 FQNEAQ. The CDR3 is 13 amino acids. Trimming shortened V by 1 base and J by 5 bases, and 9 bases separated the two germline ends. In DNA form, the CDR3 reads TGTGCCAGCAGCTTAGAACCGCGCCACGAGCAGTACTTC. This translates into CASSLEPRHEQYF.

This clonotype has at least ten counts. The chain is built from TRBV5-1 and TRBJ2-7, with a possible D match to TRBD2 (5 bases). Germline values: CDR1 SGHRS, CDR2 YFSETQ. The CDR3 totals 14 residues. The V end was cut by 5 bases, the J end by 2 bases, with 14 bases between. The CDR3 DNA follows: TGCGCCAGCAGTTTTTCATCCGGGACCTACGAGCAGTACTTC. This encodes CASSFSSGTYEQYF.

In its sample, this clonotype was seen a few times. The chain carries TRBV6-5 and TRBJ2-1; D possibly corresponds to TRBD2 (6 bases). CDR1 and CDR2 (germline): MNHEY, SVGAGI. Deletions cut 7 bases from V and 10 bases from J, with 17 bases between. The CDR3 totals 13 residues. CDR3 sequence: CASTDEGGWEQFF. For the CDR3, the DNA is TGTGCCAGCACCGACGAAGGAGGGTGGGAGCAGTTCTTC.